The rows below give T cell receptor beta chains drawn from one sample of a study of breast tumors, draining lymph nodes, adjacent tissues. TCRdb called the multiplex PCR reads again in MiXCR, with one record for every CDR3 protein. The table has over 150,000 distinct CDR3 sequences, 25% to 40% seen once. Material: axillary lymph node tissue. The receptors come from a female donor with breast cancer. Some clones in this sample may be carry-over from other donors' samples. CDR3s include the opening cysteine and the closing phenylalanine or tryptophan. The order of the fields is D gene, clone size, V gene, J gene, CDR3 DNA, CDR3 protein. The D gene is left open where the match is weak. A row's size may be missing; if present it is once, few, many or a size class.

>TRBD2|many|TRBV20-1|TRBJ2-3
TGCAGTGCTAGAGATGAGCGGCGGGGGGGCTCAGATACGCAGTATTTT
CSARDERRGGSDTQYF
>-|many|TRBV6-6|TRBJ2-7
TGTGCCAGCAGCCGATCACAGGGAATTTCCTACGAGCAGTACTTC
CASSRSQGISYEQYF
>-|many|TRBV20-1|TRBJ1-5
TGCAGTGCTAGAGAGAGGGAGGAGAGCAATCAGCCCCAGCATTTT
CSAREREESNQPQHF
>-|-|TRBV20-1|TRBJ2-5
TGCAGTGCTTCAAGGGACCCCGTGGAGACCCAGTACTTC
CSASRDPVETQYF
>-|many|TRBV6-6|TRBJ2-7
TGTGCCAGCAGTTACTCGGGGGGACCCGCCTACGAGCAGTACTTC
CASSYSGGPAYEQYF
>-|-|TRBV6-1|TRBJ1-1
TGTGCCAGCAGTGAACGGGGGCCGACTGAAGCTTTCTTT
CASSERGPTEAFF
>-|many|TRBV7-3|TRBJ2-1
TGTGCCAGCAGCTTGGACTCAAGCTCCTACAATGAGCAGTTCTTC
CASSLDSSSYNEQFF
>TRBD1|many|TRBV11-3|TRBJ2-1
TGTGCCAGCAGCTTAGAGGGGGGCAGGGGGCAGTATGAGCAGTTCTTC
CASSLEGGRGQYEQFF
>-|-|TRBV7-2|TRBJ2-5
TGTGCCAGCAGCTTAGTGGGAGGCCCTTTGGGGACCCAGTACTTC
CASSLVGGPLGTQYF
>-|many|TRBV12-3/TRBV12-4|TRBJ2-1
TGTGCCAGCAGTTTGGGAGAACCCTACAATGAGCAGTTCTTC
CASSLGEPYNEQFF
>TRBD1|-|TRBV6-1|TRBJ1-2
TGTGCCAGCACCCCGGACAGGGGCATGAGCTATGGCTACACCTTC
CASTPDRGMSYGYTF
>TRBD1|many|TRBV5-8|TRBJ2-3
TGTGCCAGCAGCGTACAGGGGGTGGATACGCAGTATTTT
CASSVQGVDTQYF
>-|-|TRBV25-1|TRBJ1-2
-
CACSARDRGYGYTF
>TRBD1|many|TRBV3-1|TRBJ2-5
TGTGCCAGCAGCCCCCCGTTGGGACAGGGAGAAGGGACCCAGTACTTC
CASSPPLGQGEGTQYF
>-|-|TRBV20-1|TRBJ1-4
TGCAGTGGAGGACAAGGGCGCGAAGTAACTAATGAAAAACTGTTTTTT
CSGGQGREVTNEKLFF
>-|many|TRBV12-3/TRBV12-4|TRBJ1-4
TGTGCCAGCAGTGGACAGTTAACTAATGAAAAACTGTTTTTT
CASSGQLTNEKLFF
>TRBD2|few|TRBV9|TRBJ2-5
TGTGCCAGCAGCGTGGCGGGGGGGGGGGAGACCCAGTACTTC
CASSVAGGGETQYF